The clone carrying this T cell receptor beta chain came up a few times. The antigen is undetermined. TCRdb's table, derived via immunoSEQ multiplex PCR, lists solely in-frame clones and lacks some. The sample yields 15,000 to 20,000 clones, 70% to 85% seen once. This entry comes from a study of somatic mutations in cytotoxic T cells in rheumatoid arthritis. Whole-study results and caveats: There were about an eighth of the roughly 65 patients in whom the largest CD8+ clone exceeded 20% of CD8+ cells. Just what the expanded CD8+ clones targeted, in terms of antigens, remained unknown. Between rheumatoid arthritis patients and age-matched healthy controls, CD8+ T-cell clonality showed no significant difference.

After removal of 6 bases from V and 6 bases from J, the junction contained 4 bases not matched to a gene. The CDR3 has 15 amino acids. CDR1 is MRHNA and CDR2 is SNTAGT in the germline V gene. The material sequenced was CD8+ T cells sorted from blood. This chain joins TRBV6-4 and TRBJ2-1, with 14 nucleotides matching TRBD2. This receptor was obtained from an adult with rheumatoid arthritis. The CDR3 coding sequence is TGTGCCAGCAGCCCGACTAGCGGGGGGGGCAATGAGCAGTTCTTC. It yields the protein CASSPTSGGGNEQFF.